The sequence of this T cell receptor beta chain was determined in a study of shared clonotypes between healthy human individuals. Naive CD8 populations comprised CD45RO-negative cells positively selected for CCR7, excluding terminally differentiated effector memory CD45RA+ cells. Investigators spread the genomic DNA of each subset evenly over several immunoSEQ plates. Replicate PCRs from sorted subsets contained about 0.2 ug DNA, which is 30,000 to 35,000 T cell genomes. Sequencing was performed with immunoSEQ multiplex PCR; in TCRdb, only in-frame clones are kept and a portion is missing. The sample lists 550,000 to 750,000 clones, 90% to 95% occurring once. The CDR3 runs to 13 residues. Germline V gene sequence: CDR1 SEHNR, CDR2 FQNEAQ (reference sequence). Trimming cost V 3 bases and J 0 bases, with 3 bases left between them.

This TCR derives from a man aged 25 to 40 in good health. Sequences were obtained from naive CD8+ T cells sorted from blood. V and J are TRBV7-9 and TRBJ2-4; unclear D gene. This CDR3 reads CASSLKAKNIQYF. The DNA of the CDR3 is TGTGCCAGCAGCTTGAAAGCCAAAAACATTCAGTACTTC.